These T cell receptor beta chains were read from a single sample in a study of cytotoxic CD8 clonotypes in ibrutinib-treated CLL. Data came from immunoSEQ multiplex PCR; TCRdb stores just in-frame clones and leaves some out. In the table there are about 63,000 clones, approximately 71% of which are singletons. Material: PBMCs, obtained after 12 months of ibrutinib treatment. The receptor source for this set is a human donor with chronic lymphocytic leukemia. The CDR3 runs from the conserved cysteine through the conserved F or W. A D gene is named only where the DNA matches it firmly. Part of the rows lack a size; the others show once, few, many or a class for expanded clones.

clone_size	v_call	d_call	j_call	cdr3_length	cdr3_aa	cdr3_nt
NA	TRBV28	NA	TRBJ2-7	12	CASSLTAYEQYF	TGTGCCAGCAGCCTGACAGCCTACGAGCAGTACTTC
few	TRBV27	TRBD2	TRBJ2-3	15	CASSLRGRFTDTQYF	TGTGCCAGCAGTTTACGCGGGAGGTTCACAGATACGCAGTATTTT
NA	TRBV29-1	TRBD1	TRBJ2-5	12	CSVVKTGETQYF	TGCAGCGTTGTCAAGACAGGGGAGACCCAGTACTTC
NA	TRBV18	NA	TRBJ1-1	13	CASSQGMNTEAFF	TGTGCCAGCTCACAGGGAATGAACACTGAAGCTTTCTTT
NA	TRBV19	NA	TRBJ2-2	17	CASSTSGLWMNTGELFF	TGTGCCAGTAGTACCTCCGGACTATGGATGAACACCGGGGAGCTGTTTTTT
NA	TRBV5-6	NA	TRBJ1-2	15	CASSLGLRNTGGYTF	TGTGCCAGCAGCTTGGGCCTTAGGAACACAGGAGGCTACACCTTC
NA	TRBV6-1	TRBD1	TRBJ1-1	17	CASSELFGQGFGTEAFF	TGTGCCAGCAGTGAATTGTTCGGACAGGGGTTTGGCACTGAAGCTTTCTTT
few	TRBV7-7	TRBD2	TRBJ2-5	15	CASSLAVAGVETQYF	TGTGCCAGCAGCTTAGCCGTAGCGGGAGTGGAGACCCAGTACTTC
NA	TRBV18	TRBD1	TRBJ1-1	15	CASSPGTASPTEAFF	TGTGCCAGCTCACCCGGGACAGCCTCTCCCACTGAAGCTTTCTTT
NA	TRBV29-1	NA	TRBJ2-3	17	CSVGGEGWGASTDTQYF	TGCAGCGTTGGAGGGGAGGGTTGGGGGGCGAGCACAGATACGCAGTATTTT
few	TRBV7-2	NA	TRBJ2-1	13	CASSRIRGNEQFF	TGTGCCAGCAGCCGGATTAGGGGTAATGAGCAGTTCTTC
NA	TRBV18	TRBD2	TRBJ2-7	15	CASSQSAGGAGEQYF	TGTGCCAGCTCACAGAGTGCGGGAGGGGCTGGCGAGCAGTACTTC
NA	TRBV18	NA	TRBJ1-1	13	CASSPPDLVKAFF	TGTGCCAGCTCACCACCGGATTTGGTTAAAGCTTTCTTT
NA	TRBV27	NA	TRBJ1-4	16	CASRGGGASTNEKLFF	TGTGCCAGCAGGGGCGGGGGGGCTTCAACTAATGAAAAACTGTTTTTT